Shown below are 17 T cell receptor beta chains from a single sample sequenced in a study of vaccination and CD4 T cells after COVID-19. No antigen has been assigned to these receptors. Treatment specified: roughly 10-day PBMC culture with coronavirus spike peptide pools or control peptides (ViraFEST assay). At the Johns Hopkins FTIC core, DNA taken from cultured CD4+ T cells was sequenced by way of the Oncomine TCR Beta short-read assay. MiXCR was run by TCRdb on the PCR reads, yielding one entry per CDR3 protein. Among 12,000 or so distinct CDR3 sequences listed, approximately 50% were seen once. Material for sequencing was CD4+ T cells from blood, cultured in vitro. These receptors all stem from a human donor who had recovered from COVID-19.

There are a few counts of this clonotype. V usage is TRBV20-1 and J usage is TRBJ1-2; TRBD1 might be the D (6 bases). From germline, CDR1 is DFQATT and CDR2 SNEGSKA (reference sequence). V dropped 7 bases and J dropped 2 bases, with 14 bases sitting between them. The CDR3 covers 13 residues. CDR3 DNA sequence: TGCAGTGTTATCCTGGGGGGCAACTATGGCTACACCTTC. Its translation: CSVILGGNYGYTF.

J is TRBJ2-7 and V is TRBV5-4; D is possibly TRBD1 or TRBD2 (5 bases each). Trimming pared 0 bases from V and 6 bases from J, leaving 13 bases between. The CDR3 loop spans 14 amino acids. Looked up from germline, CDR1 is SGHNT and CDR2 is YYREEE (reference sequence). This CDR3 reads CASSLGGDRSEQYF. The CDR3 nucleotides are TGTGCCAGCAGCTTGGGGGGAGACAGATCCGAGCAGTACTTC.

This clonotype was counted between two and nine times. The gene calls are TRBV19 and TRBJ1-1; 12 nucleotides match TRBD1. The V gene's germline CDR1 is LNHDA and CDR2 SQIVND (reference sequence). Germline trimming cut 5 bases from V and 4 bases from J; bases unmatched to any gene: 8. This CDR3 region has 16 residues. The chain's CDR3 is CASSAGQGARGTEAFF. In nucleotides, the CDR3 is TGTGCCAGTAGTGCGGGACAGGGGGCCCGTGGCACTGAAGCTTTCTTT.

This clonotype was observed a handful of times. V gene TRBV20-1 combines with J gene TRBJ2-3, with a tentative D call TRBD2 (9 bases). This CDR3 has 17 residues. The germline gives CDR1 DFQATT, CDR2 SNEGSKA (reference sequence). Trimming removed 3 bases from V and 5 bases from J, with 24 bases in between. The CDR3 DNA reads as TGCAGTGCTAGGGGTAGCGGGGGCAAAACAGGGGGAGATACGCAGTATTTT. Residues: CSARGSGGKTGGDTQYF.

The chain links TRBV5-6 to TRBJ1-1; TRBD1 is a possible D gene (5 bases). V was cut by 2 bases and J by 4 bases, with 9 bases left in between. The CDR3 sequence is 13 residues long. Germline CDR1 is SGHDT and CDR2 is YYEEEE. CDR3 sequence reads: CASSFGGGTEAFF. Here the CDR3 DNA reads TGTGCCAGCAGCTTCGGGGGGGGCACTGAAGCTTTCTTT.

This clonotype was found a few times. This chain connects TRBV7-9 to TRBJ1-4; D ambiguous. CDR3 size: 13 residues. Germline V CDR1 and CDR2: SEHNR, FQNEAQ (reference sequence). Trimming left V 4 bases short and J 10 bases short, with 13 bases between. CDR3 DNA: TGTGCCAGCAGCTCAACCCAGGCCCTAAAACTGTTTTTT. It codes for CASSSTQALKLFF.

The chain is built from TRBV5-6 and TRBJ1-6; 10 bases fit TRBD1. V shed 3 bases, J shed 5 bases, and the junction held 11 bases outside the gene matches. This CDR3 spans 18 amino acids. Germline CDR1 SGHDT, CDR2 YYEEEE. CDR3 nucleotides: TGTGCCAGCAGCTCATTGGGACAGGGGCTGATGGATAATTCACCCCTCCACTTT. As protein: CASSSLGQGLMDNSPLHF.

The genes are TRBV7-8 and TRBJ1-6; a possible D gene is TRBD1 (6 bases). The CDR3 runs to 19 residues. Germline CDR1 and CDR2: SGHVS and FQNEAQ. V shed 4 bases and J shed 0 bases, with 19 bases lying between them. CDR3 sequence: CASSSPGTLRSSYNSPLHF. The CDR3 DNA is TGTGCCAGCAGCTCGCCCGGGACACTTAGGAGCTCCTATAATTCACCCCTCCACTTT.

The CDR3 bases are TGTGCCATCAGTGAGTTTCGACAGGGGGTCTACGAGCAGTACTTC. Its protein product is CAISEFRQGVYEQYF. V usage is TRBV10-3 and J usage is TRBJ2-7; TRBD1 agrees at 9 bases. V was pared by 1 base and J by 3 bases, with 4 bases of the junction left unmatched. Germline V gene lookup returns CDR1 ENHRY and CDR2 SYGVKD. The CDR3 spans 15 residues.

The chain employs TRBV12-3 or TRBV12-4 and TRBJ1-1; D possibly corresponds to TRBD1 (5 bases). CDR3 size: 15 residues. The ends were cut back, 5 bases at V and 1 base at J, with 14 bases in the middle. The CDR3 here is CASSRQSSTNTEAFF. Written as DNA, the CDR3 is TGTGCCAGCAGTCGACAGTCCTCCACGAACACTGAAGCTTTCTTT.

V usage is TRBV6-2 or TRBV6-3 and J usage is TRBJ2-7; D is perhaps TRBD1 (6 bases). The CDR3 consists of 14 residues. CDR1 MNHEY and CDR2 SVGEGT come from the germline V gene. Trimming stripped 8 bases from V and 1 base from J, with 15 bases between. CDR3 DNA sequence: TGTGCCAGCGGGCGGCAGGGGCGTTCCTACGAGCAGTACTTC. It specifies CASGRQGRSYEQYF.

This clonotype was counted once. V is TRBV6-1 and J is TRBJ1-5; TRBD1 is a possible D gene (5 bases). The CDR3 covers 15 residues. The germline CDR1 and CDR2 sequences are MNHNS and SASEGT. Trimming took off 7 bases at V and 10 bases at J, with 23 bases between the two ends. The CDR3 sequence is CASKLSTDKGVPQHF. The CDR3 DNA reads as TGTGCCAGCAAGCTATCTACGGACAAGGGCGTACCCCAGCATTTT.

The rearrangement uses TRBV12-3 or TRBV12-4 and TRBJ1-6; D call uncertain. The germline V and J ends were trimmed by 6 bases and 8 bases, with 14 bases remaining between them. CDR3 length: 14 residues. In DNA form, the CDR3 reads TGTGCCAGCAGGGTCTCGACCGCCCATTCACCCCTCCACTTT. Translating it yields CASRVSTAHSPLHF.

The chain couples TRBV19 to TRBJ1-1; tentative D call: TRBD1 (6 bases). The CDR3 loop spans 16 amino acids. The ends were cut back, 5 bases at V and 2 bases at J, with 18 bases in the middle. Per germline, CDR1 LNHDA and CDR2 SQIVND (reference sequence). The CDR3 nucleotides are TGTGCCAGTAGTCCCCTCGGAGGGGGAGTAAACACTGAAGCTTTCTTT. Amino acid sequence: CASSPLGGGVNTEAFF.

The gene calls are TRBV7-2 and TRBJ1-2; weak D call: TRBD1 (5 bases). With 5 bases removed from V and 8 bases from J, the gap between germline ends came to 15 bases. The CDR3 contains 13 residues. Per germline, CDR1 SGHTA and CDR2 FQGNSA. The CDR3, as DNA: TGTGCCAGCAGCCCCGGGGCGGGTGACGGCTACACCTTC. As protein: CASSPGAGDGYTF. Variable domain in full (rest from reference TRBV7-2 and TRBJ1-2): GAGVSQSPSNKVTEKGKDVELRCDPISGHTALYWYRQSLGQGLEFLIYFQGNSAPDKSGLPSDRFSAERTGGSVSTLTIQRTQQEDSAVYLCASSPGAGDGYTFGSGTRLTVV.

The rearrangement uses TRBV25-1 and TRBJ1-1, with TRBD1 matching 11 bases. The CDR3 has 16 residues. CDR1 and CDR2 (germline): MGHDK, SYGVNS. V dropped 1 base and J dropped 6; count of bases not matched to a gene: 7. The CDR3 DNA reads TGTGCCAGCAGTGAATCTCGGACAGGGGGCTTCTCTGAAGCTTTCTTT. Translating it yields CASSESRTGGFSEAFF.

CDR3 coding DNA: TGTGCCAGCTCACCTGACAGGGGGTTCTATGGCTACACCTTC. Its translation: CASSPDRGFYGYTF. V is TRBV18 and J is TRBJ1-2, with 9 nucleotides matching TRBD1. Germline V gene lookup returns CDR1 KGHSH and CDR2 LQKENI. The CDR3 is 14 residues long. V gave up 3 bases and J gave up 4 bases; unmatched junction bases: 3.